These 32 T cell receptor beta chains share one sample of origin, sequenced in a study of cytomegalovirus exposure and HLA in healthy donors. Sequenced by immunoSEQ multiplex PCR; TCRdb stores in-frame clones only, minus some. The sample lists 110,000 or so clones, 95% occurring once. Source material: PBMCs. All receptors derive from a woman between 18 and 29 years old in good health and CMV-seronegative.

This clone was seen a single time. J is TRBJ2-2 and V is TRBV4-3; D might be TRBD2 (7 bases). Germline CDR1 is LGHNA and CDR2 is YSLEER. The V and J ends lost 4 bases and 8 bases respectively, with 14 bases between them. This CDR3 is built from 14 residues. CDR3 nucleotides: TGCGCCAGCAGCCGGGGGGGGCGCCGGGGGGAGCTGTTTTTT. This gives the protein CASSRGGRRGELFF.

J is TRBJ1-3 and V is TRBV7-3, with 7 bases aligning to TRBD1. Trimming cost V 0 bases and J 0 bases; bases outside gene matches: 5. The CDR3 length is 17 residues. Germline CDR1 is SGHTA and CDR2 is FQGTGA. The CDR3 sequence is CASSLTAWDSSGNTIYF. The CDR3 DNA follows: TGTGCCAGCAGCTTAACCGCCTGGGACAGCTCTGGAAACACCATATATTTT.

This clone was picked up one time. This chain uses TRBV5-4 with TRBJ2-3; D is perhaps TRBD2 (6 bases). Deletions cut 7 bases from V and 0 bases from J, with 12 bases between. This CDR3 contains 14 residues. Germline CDR1 reads SGHNT; CDR2 reads YYREEE (reference sequence). The CDR3 protein is CASRPGTSTDTQYF. The DNA of the CDR3 is TGTGCCAGCCGTCCCGGGACTAGCACAGATACGCAGTATTTT.

V is TRBV6-1 and J is TRBJ2-5; no clear D gene. V lost 5 bases and J lost 5, with 18 bases in between. The CDR3 loop spans 15 amino acids. Germline V gene data show CDR1 as MNHNS and CDR2 as SASEGT. CDR3 coding DNA: TGTGCCAGCAGTAAATACAGTGGATTCGTGGAGACCCAGTACTTC. Translating it yields CASSKYSGFVETQYF.

This rearrangement joins TRBV7-9 to TRBJ2-1, with 9 bases aligning to TRBD2. The CDR3 has 18 amino acids. CDR1 SEHNR and CDR2 FQNEAQ come from the germline V gene (reference sequence). The J segment lost 0 bases and the V segment lost 2 bases, leaving 8 bases of the junction unmatched. CDR3 protein: CASSLIRLTSGSYNEQFF. The CDR3 DNA sequence: TGTGCCAGCAGCTTAATCCGTCTGACTAGCGGCTCCTACAATGAGCAGTTCTTC.

The rearrangement joins TRBV4-3 to TRBJ1-5; maybe TRBD1 (6 bases). Germline CDR1 is LGHNA and CDR2 is YSLEER. The CDR3 consists of 16 residues. Between the trimmed V and J ends, which lost 4 bases and 5 bases, there was a span of 18 bases. CDR3 region: CASSPTASTGYQPQHF. The CDR3 DNA reads TGCGCCAGCAGCCCAACGGCGAGTACAGGGTATCAGCCCCAGCATTTT.

V usage is TRBV4-2 and J usage is TRBJ1-1; D gene unclear. This CDR3 is 17 amino acids long. Germline V gene data show CDR1 as LGHNA and CDR2 as YNFKEQ. The V end lost 0 bases, the J end lost 2 bases, and 16 bases lay between the germline ends. CDR3 loop: CASSQEIAATINTEAFF. DNA of the CDR3: TGTGCCAGCAGCCAAGAAATAGCTGCGACTATTAACACTGAAGCTTTCTTT.

The chain couples TRBV7-9 to TRBJ2-1; 11 bases agree with TRBD2. J lost 8 bases, V lost 4 bases, and 4 bases had no gene match. This CDR3 region has 14 residues. The germline gives CDR1 SEHNR, CDR2 FQNEAQ (reference sequence). The CDR3 region has the DNA TGTGCCAGCAGCTATAGCGGGGGGGCCCATGAGCAGTTCTTC. It is translated as CASSYSGGAHEQFF.

The chain employs TRBV7-9 and TRBJ1-6, with TRBD1 matching over 8 bases. The junction had 5 bases not matched to a gene; V was cut back by 1 base and J by 6 bases. This CDR3 has 16 residues. Germline CDR1 and CDR2: SEHNR and FQNEAQ (reference sequence). CDR3 amino acids: CASSLGQGFSNSPLHF. CDR3 sequence (DNA): TGTGCCAGCAGCTTAGGACAGGGGTTCAGTAATTCACCCCTCCACTTT.

The chain has TRBV25-1 and TRBJ2-2; D perhaps matches TRBD2 (7 bases). The germline gives CDR1 MGHDK, CDR2 SYGVNS. The CDR3 totals 15 residues. V dropped 2 bases and J dropped 5 bases, with 12 bases sitting between them. This CDR3 is CASSEGGAPTGELFF. The CDR3 DNA is TGTGCCAGCAGTGAAGGGGGGGCGCCTACCGGGGAGCTGTTTTTT.

The CDR3 DNA reads TGTGCCAGCAGAGCCCTAGCTGTTACCGGGGAGCTGTTTTTT. Protein product: CASRALAVTGELFF. The chain is built from TRBV11-2 and TRBJ2-2, with TRBD2 as a possible D gene (5 bases). CDR3 length equals 14 residues. Trimming shortened V by 6 bases and J by 5 bases, and 13 bases separated the two germline ends. Germline CDR1 and CDR2: SGHAT and FQNNGV.

This sequence joins TRBV5-1 and TRBJ1-6; TRBD1 matches 9 bases. V was clipped by 0 bases and J by 5 bases; unmatched bases: 3. Per the germline V gene, CDR1 is SGHRS and CDR2 is YFSETQ. The CDR3 runs 16 residues. CDR3 bases: TGCGCCAGCAGCTTGGGCGACAGGGGGGATAATTCACCCCTCCACTTT. Translating gives CASSLGDRGDNSPLHF.

The V call is TRBV27, the J call TRBJ2-1; 10 bases are shared with TRBD2. There are 15 residues in the CDR3. Germline V gene data show CDR1 as MNHEY and CDR2 as SMNVEV (reference sequence). The V segment lost 8 bases and the J segment 6 bases; nucleotides outside the gene matches: 10. CDR3 in amino acids: CASRTGTSVFNEQFF. The CDR3 region has the DNA TGTGCCAGCCGAACCGGGACTAGCGTATTCAATGAGCAGTTCTTC.

The chain joins TRBV19 to TRBJ1-5, with a weak D call TRBD1 (5 bases). The germline V and J ends were trimmed by 6 bases and 6 bases, with 12 bases remaining between them. Germline lookup yields CDR1 LNHDA and CDR2 SQIVND (reference sequence). The CDR3 covers 13 residues. The CDR3 bases are TGTGCCAGTAGGACAGACGGGGGTCAGCCCCAGCATTTT. Protein sequence: CASRTDGGQPQHF.

The chain employs TRBV14 and TRBJ2-7, with 9 bases lining up with TRBD1. The length of the CDR3 is 15 residues. The germline V gene has CDR1 SGHDN and CDR2 FVKESK. The ends lost 0 bases at V and 4 bases at J; junction bases unmatched: 4. CDR3 amino acids: CASSQEGQGWYEQYF. DNA of the CDR3: TGTGCCAGCAGCCAAGAGGGACAGGGATGGTACGAGCAGTACTTC.

J is TRBJ2-1 and V is TRBV9, with 12 bases aligning to TRBD2. CDR1 SGDLS and CDR2 YYNGEE come from the germline V gene. V trimming: 2 bases; J trimming: 8 bases; junction bases outside the gene matches: 5. This CDR3 comprises 15 residues. The CDR3 sequence is CASSVGLAGPDEQFF. The CDR3 DNA follows: TGTGCCAGCAGCGTGGGACTAGCGGGCCCGGATGAGCAGTTCTTC.

V usage is TRBV5-1 and J usage is TRBJ1-2; TRBD1 matches 12 bases. Germline loops: CDR1 SGHRS, CDR2 YFSETQ. Trimming removed 0 bases from V and 4 bases from J; junction bases left unmatched: 4. The CDR3 is 16 amino acids. The CDR3 sequence: CASSLDPGQGAYGYTF. The DNA of the CDR3 is TGCGCCAGCAGCTTGGACCCGGGACAGGGGGCCTATGGCTACACCTTC.

V usage is TRBV19 and J usage is TRBJ2-7, with TRBD1 matching over 7 bases. CDR3 length equals 15 residues. Germline V gene data show CDR1 as LNHDA and CDR2 as SQIVND (reference sequence). V trimming: 6 bases; J trimming: 5 bases; junction bases outside the gene matches: 13. The CDR3, as DNA: TGTGCCAGTAGCGACGCCGGGACAGTAAGCGACGAGCAGTACTTC. Translated, it gives CASSDAGTVSDEQYF. The entire variable domain, with the rest obtained from reference TRBV19 and TRBJ2-7, is as follows: DGGITQSPKYLFRKEGQNVTLSCEQNLNHDAMYWYRQDPGQGLRLIYYSQIVNDFQKGDIAEGYSVSREKKESFPLTVTSAQKNPTAFYLCASSDAGTVSDEQYFGPGTRLTVT.

The rearrangement uses TRBV9 and TRBJ1-6, with D possibly TRBD1 on 5 matching bases. With 5 bases removed from V and 5 bases from J, the gap between germline ends came to 11 bases. The CDR3 loop spans 14 amino acids. CDR1 is SGDLS, CDR2 YYNGEE, per germline. The CDR3 reads CASSGGTNNSPLHF. The CDR3, as DNA: TGTGCCAGCAGTGGGGGGACCAATAATTCACCCCTCCACTTT. Supplemented by reference TRBV9 and TRBJ1-6, the full variable domain reads DSGVTQTPKHLITATGQRVTLRCSPRSGDLSVYWYQQSLDQGLQFLIQYYNGEERAKGNILERFSAQQFPDLHSELNLSSLELGDSALYFCASSGGTNNSPLHFGNGTRLTVT.

V usage is TRBV6-5 and J usage is TRBJ2-5, with 7 bases lining up with TRBD2. The CDR3 loop spans 13 amino acids. V was pared by 5 bases and J by 5 bases, with 5 bases of the junction left unmatched. Germline lookup yields CDR1 MNHEY and CDR2 SVGAGI. The CDR3 DNA is TGTGCCAGCAGTCCGGGACTATGGGAGACCCAGTACTTC. It is translated as CASSPGLWETQYF.

This chain links TRBV7-9 with TRBJ1-2, with a tentative D call TRBD1 (5 bases). The CDR3 covers 15 residues. Trimming took 3 bases from V and 7 from J, leaving 18 bases between them. CDR1 SEHNR and CDR2 FQNEAQ come from the germline V gene (reference sequence). The CDR3 DNA is TGTGCCAGCAGCTTGGGGCAAAACCGGTGGGGTGGCTACACCTTC. It yields the protein CASSLGQNRWGGYTF.

This chain links TRBV2 with TRBJ2-3; 11 nucleotides line up with TRBD2. Germline V lookup: CDR1 SNHLY, CDR2 FYNNEI. Unmatched junction bases numbered 12, after V lost 7 bases and J lost 0 bases. This CDR3 contains 18 residues. The CDR3 DNA reads TGTGCCAGCAACTCAAATCTCCGACTAGCGGGAAGCACAGATACGCAGTATTTT. This codes for CASNSNLRLAGSTDTQYF.

The V gene is TRBV2, the J gene TRBJ1-2; no reliable D call. V was clipped by 3 bases and J by 4 bases, with 15 bases between them. CDR3 length equals 15 residues. Germline loops: CDR1 SNHLY, CDR2 FYNNEI. The CDR3 here is CASSDPDRGAYGYTF. CDR3 bases: TGTGCCAGCAGTGACCCCGACCGCGGCGCCTATGGCTACACCTTC.

The chain combines TRBV19 with TRBJ1-6; tentative D call: TRBD1 (6 bases). Trimming removed 4 bases from V and 0 bases from J, with 13 bases in between. The CDR3 contains 17 residues. Germline lookup yields CDR1 LNHDA and CDR2 SQIVND (reference sequence). The chain's CDR3 is CASSTLGTPSYNSPLHF. CDR3 sequence (DNA): TGTGCCAGTAGTACCCTCGGGACACCCTCCTATAATTCACCCCTCCACTTT.

This clone was seen only once. The chain carries TRBV28 and TRBJ2-3, with D perhaps TRBD1 (6 bases). The ends were cut back, 6 bases at V and 3 bases at J, with 13 bases in the middle. From germline, CDR1 is MDHEN and CDR2 SYDVKM. The CDR3 runs to 14 residues. The CDR3 DNA reads as TGTGCCAGCAGCAAAGGACAGTCGACAGATACGCAGTATTTT. Translated, it gives CASSKGQSTDTQYF. Drawing the rest from reference TRBV28 and TRBJ2-3, the complete variable domain is DVKVTQSSRYLVKRTGEKVFLECVQDMDHENMFWYRQDPGLGLRLIYFSYDVKMKEKGDIPEGYSVSREKKERFSLILESASTNQTSMYLCASSKGQSTDTQYFGPGTRLTVL.

The chain employs TRBV10-3 and TRBJ2-3; 7 positions match TRBD1. The CDR3 sequence is 16 residues long. Per the germline V gene, CDR1 is ENHRY and CDR2 is SYGVKD. V shed 4 bases, J shed 2 bases, and the junction held 9 bases outside the gene matches. The CDR3 DNA sequence: TGTGCCATCAGTGGTACCTCAGGGGGAATCACAGATACGCAGTATTTT. Translated, it gives CAISGTSGGITDTQYF.

The J gene is TRBJ1-2, the V gene TRBV7-9; D is ambiguous. The ends were cut back, 4 bases at V and 6 bases at J, with 9 bases in the middle. This CDR3 contains 12 residues. Germline V gene lookup returns CDR1 SEHNR and CDR2 FQNEAQ (reference sequence). Here the CDR3 DNA reads TGTGCCAGCAGCTCCCAGGTGGATGGCTACACCTTC. This translates into CASSSQVDGYTF.

The J gene is TRBJ2-2, the V gene TRBV18; maybe TRBD1 (6 bases). Germline CDR1 reads KGHSH; CDR2 reads LQKENI. V lost 3 bases and J 2 bases, leaving 10 bases between the germline ends. There are 15 residues in the CDR3. The CDR3 region is CASSPKDSNTGELFF. The CDR3 coding sequence is TGTGCCAGCTCACCGAAGGACAGCAACACCGGGGAGCTGTTTTTT.

The J gene is TRBJ2-7, the V gene TRBV11-2, with 10 bases aligning to TRBD2. CDR3 length equals 17 residues. With V trimmed by 5 bases and J by 1 base, 11 bases remained unmatched. Looked up from germline, CDR1 is SGHAT and CDR2 is FQNNGV. This CDR3 reads CASSPSPLAGASYEQYF. CDR3 sequence (DNA): TGTGCCAGCAGCCCCTCCCCGCTAGCGGGGGCTTCCTACGAGCAGTACTTC.

This clone appeared once. The rearrangement uses TRBV7-2 and TRBJ2-7, with 9 bases lining up with TRBD2. The CDR3 is 16 residues long. Germline values: CDR1 SGHTA, CDR2 FQGNSA. Losses at the gene ends were 5 bases for V and 0 bases for J; bases not matched to a gene: 8. The CDR3 sequence is CASSPSSGGPSYEQYF. The CDR3 coding sequence is TGTGCCAGCAGCCCATCCAGCGGGGGGCCCTCCTACGAGCAGTACTTC.

The CDR3 DNA reads TGTGCCAGCAGTTTTTCACAGGGTCACGGGGAGCTGTTTTTT. Amino acids: CASSFSQGHGELFF. The chain carries TRBV28 and TRBJ2-2, with D perhaps matching TRBD1 (6 bases). Germline CDR1 and CDR2: MDHEN and SYDVKM. V was pared by 3 bases and J by 7 bases, with 12 bases between. The CDR3 is 14 amino acids.

The genes are TRBV11-3 and TRBJ2-3; TRBD2 matches 8 bases. The CDR3 runs to 13 residues. The germline CDR1 and CDR2 sequences are SGHNT and YENEEA. With 8 bases clipped from V and 5 bases from J, the junction kept 6 bases outside the gene matches. CDR3 in amino acids: CASRGGGQDTQYF. In DNA form, the CDR3 reads TGTGCCAGCCGGGGCGGGGGGCAAGATACGCAGTATTTT.